The clone carrying this TCR beta chain was found many times. The antigen is not known. The sample comes from a study of response to subunit inactivated influenza vaccine. Study observations and caveats: With each seasonal influenza vaccination, the authors suggested, few new T cells are recruited.

Via MiXCR, TCRdb re-called the RT-PCR reads, giving one row per CDR3 protein. Of hundreds of thousands of distinct CDR3 sequences in the sample, over 9.5% were seen once. Per the germline V gene, CDR1 is MDHEN and CDR2 is SYDVKM. V lost 6 bases to trimming and J lost 2 bases, with 4 bases between them. CDR3 length: 11 residues. This sequence joins TRBV28 and TRBJ1-1; D is undetermined. Source: PBMCs from blood, taken on the day of vaccination. This receptor was identified in a man aged 50 or older who received an inactivated influenza vaccine. The CDR3 sequence: CASSPNTEAFF. The CDR3 bases are TGTGCCAGCAGCCCCAACACTGAAGCTTTCTTT.